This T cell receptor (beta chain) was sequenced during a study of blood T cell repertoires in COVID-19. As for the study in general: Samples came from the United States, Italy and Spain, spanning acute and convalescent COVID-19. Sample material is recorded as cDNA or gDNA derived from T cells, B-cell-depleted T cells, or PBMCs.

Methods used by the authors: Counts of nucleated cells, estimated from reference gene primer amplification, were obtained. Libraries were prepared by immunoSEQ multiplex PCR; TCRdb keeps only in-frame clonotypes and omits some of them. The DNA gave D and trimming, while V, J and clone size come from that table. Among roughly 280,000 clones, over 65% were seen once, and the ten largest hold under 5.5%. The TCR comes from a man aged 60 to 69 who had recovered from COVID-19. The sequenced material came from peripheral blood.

CDR3 protein: CASSQLGQGGSGANVLTF. DNA of the CDR3: TGCGCCAGCAGCCAACTGGGACAGGGGGGTTCTGGGGCCAACGTCCTGACTTTC. The chain recombines TRBV4-1 with TRBJ2-6; 11 bases align to TRBD1. J gave up 1 base and V 2 bases, and 4 bases lay outside the gene matches. The CDR3 is 18 amino acids. Per germline, CDR1 MGHRA and CDR2 YSYEKL.